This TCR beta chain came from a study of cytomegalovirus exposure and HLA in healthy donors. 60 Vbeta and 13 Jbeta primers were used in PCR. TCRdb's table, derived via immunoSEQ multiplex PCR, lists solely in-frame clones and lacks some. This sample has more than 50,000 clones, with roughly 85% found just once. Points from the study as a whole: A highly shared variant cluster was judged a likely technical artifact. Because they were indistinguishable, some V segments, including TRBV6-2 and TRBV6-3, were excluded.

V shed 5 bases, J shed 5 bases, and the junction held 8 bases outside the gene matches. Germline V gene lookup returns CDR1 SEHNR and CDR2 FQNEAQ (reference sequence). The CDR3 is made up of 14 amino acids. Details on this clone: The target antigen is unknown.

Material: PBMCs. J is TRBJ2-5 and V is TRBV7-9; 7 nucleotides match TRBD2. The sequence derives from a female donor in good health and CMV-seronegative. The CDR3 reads CASSPRGEGETQYF. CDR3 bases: TGTGCCAGCAGCCCACGAGGGGAGGGTGAGACCCAGTACTTC.